One and the same sample provided the 18 T cell receptor beta chains below, sequenced in a study of T cell responses to AZD1222 COVID-19 vaccine. The repertoire was sequenced with immunoSEQ multiplex PCR; TCRdb's copy has only in-frame clones and lacks some. The profile shows 150,000 to 180,000 clones, 88% of them singletons. This specimen consisted of peripheral blood, obtained on day 0 of AZD1222 vaccination. The receptors were gathered from an adult in good health.

This chain connects TRBV15 to TRBJ1-1; 8 bases match TRBD1. Unmatched junction bases numbered 10, after V lost 3 bases and J lost 7 bases. CDR1 is LNHNV, CDR2 YYDKDF, per germline (reference sequence). CDR3 size: 15 residues. The CDR3 DNA reads TGTGCCACCAGCAGTGAATTAGCAGGGGGCCATGAAGCTTTCTTT. It translates to CATSSELAGGHEAFF.

J is TRBJ1-2 and V is TRBV6-5; a possible D gene is TRBD1 (6 bases). Per the germline V gene, CDR1 is MNHEY and CDR2 is SVGAGI. This CDR3 is 15 amino acids long. The V end was cut by 6 bases, the J end by 6 bases, with 20 bases between. The CDR3 region has the DNA TGTGCCAGCAGATTGCAGACAGGAGGTACCCATGGCTACACCTTC. This translates into CASRLQTGGTHGYTF.

The rearrangement links TRBV29-1 to TRBJ1-1; 9 bases match TRBD1. Germline V gene data show CDR1 as SQVTM and CDR2 as ANQGSEA. The CDR3 has 12 amino acids. Germline trimming cut 7 bases from V and 4 bases from J; bases unmatched to any gene: 4. CDR3 sequence reads: CSGVTGGTEAFF. In DNA, the CDR3 is TGCAGCGGCGTGACAGGGGGCACTGAAGCTTTCTTT.

This sequence joins TRBV12-3 or TRBV12-4 and TRBJ2-7; the D is unclear. This CDR3 contains 13 residues. Trimming shortened V by 1 base and J by 7 bases, and 11 bases separated the two germline ends. The CDR3 loop reads CASSLVGLREQYF. In DNA form, the CDR3 reads TGTGCCAGCAGTTTAGTTGGGTTGCGGGAGCAGTACTTC.

The rearrangement uses TRBV3-1 (or the pseudogene TRBV3-2) and TRBJ1-3; no reliable D call. Trimming stripped 0 bases from V and 4 bases from J, with 10 bases between. CDR1 and CDR2 (germline): LGHDT, YNNKEL (reference sequence). The CDR3 loop spans 15 amino acids. In DNA, the CDR3 is TGTGCCAGCAGCCAAGATGAAGGGTTAGGAAACACCATATATTTT. Translating gives CASSQDEGLGNTIYF.

This clone has a single count. This chain connects TRBV27 to TRBJ1-6, with D uncertain. V was cut by 2 bases and J by 9 bases, with 17 bases left in between. The CDR3 spans 16 residues. From germline, CDR1 is MNHEY and CDR2 SMNVEV (reference sequence). The CDR3 bases are TGTGCCAGCAGTTTAGGTGACAACCCCGTTGGTTCACCCCTCCACTTT. Its translation: CASSLGDNPVGSPLHF.

The J gene is TRBJ2-7, the V gene TRBV6-2 or TRBV6-3, with D uncertain. The CDR3 consists of 11 residues. Germline V CDR1 and CDR2: MNHEY, SVGEGT. Trimming pared 6 bases from V and 1 base from J, leaving 4 bases between. CDR3 coding DNA: TGTGCCAGCAGCCCATCCTACGAGCAGTACTTC. Encoded protein: CASSPSYEQYF.

The CDR3 DNA follows: TGTGCCAGCAGTGGCGGGGGCCTCGGGAACAATGAGCAGTTCTTC. It translates to CASSGGGLGNNEQFF. This chain links TRBV28 with TRBJ2-1, with D perhaps matching TRBD2 (7 bases). Germline V gives CDR1 MDHEN, CDR2 SYDVKM. CDR3 size: 15 residues. The V and J ends lost 5 bases and 5 bases respectively, with 16 bases between them.

This clone was seen once. The chain links TRBV25-1 to TRBJ2-7; a weak D match, TRBD1 (6 bases). The CDR3 has 12 residues. The germline CDR1 and CDR2 sequences are MGHDK and SYGVNS. V lost 7 bases, J lost 3 bases, and 10 bases lay in between. The CDR3 region is CASNRADYEQYF. The CDR3 nucleotides read TGTGCCAGCAACAGGGCAGACTACGAGCAGTACTTC.

The chain has TRBV4-3 and TRBJ2-1, with TRBD2 matching 15 bases. The CDR3 extends over 19 amino acids. Germline trimming cut 0 bases from V and 0 bases from J; bases unmatched to any gene: 3. CDR1 LGHNA and CDR2 YSLEER come from the germline V gene. The CDR3 DNA follows: TGCGCCAGCAGCCAAGATCCGGGACTAGCGGGGGGCTCCTACAATGAGCAGTTCTTC. Translated: CASSQDPGLAGGSYNEQFF.

The chain uses TRBV6-1 and TRBJ2-7, with unresolved D. The germline gives CDR1 MNHNS, CDR2 SASEGT. CDR3 length equals 14 residues. Trimming took 2 bases from V and 6 from J, leaving 14 bases between them. Here the CDR3 DNA reads TGTGCCAGCAGTGAAAAGGCAAAGACCCTCGAGCAGTACTTC. As protein: CASSEKAKTLEQYF.

V gene TRBV9 combines with J gene TRBJ1-1, with 7 bases aligning to TRBD1. The length of the CDR3 is 16 residues. V lost 3 bases to trimming and J lost 1 base; unmatched junction nucleotides: 9. Germline V gene lookup returns CDR1 SGDLS and CDR2 YYNGEE. CDR3 amino acids: CASSATGQTANTEAFF. CDR3 DNA sequence: TGTGCCAGCAGCGCCACGGGACAGACAGCGAACACTGAAGCTTTCTTT.

The J gene is TRBJ1-2, the V gene TRBV10-1; D remains ambiguous. Per the germline V gene, CDR1 is WNHNN and CDR2 is SYGVQD (reference sequence). Trimming took 6 bases from V and 4 from J, leaving 9 bases between them. The CDR3 covers 12 residues. The CDR3 region is CASRVDTYGYTF. The CDR3 coding sequence is TGCGCCAGCAGGGTAGACACCTATGGCTACACCTTC.

The chain uses TRBV6-6 and TRBJ1-2; D is unclear. Germline V CDR1 and CDR2: MNHNY, SVGAGI (reference sequence). The V gene lost 5 bases and the J gene lost 3 bases, with 13 bases spanning the gap. The CDR3 is 14 residues long. Written as DNA, the CDR3 is TGTGCCAGCAGTCACCTCCAAGGAGACTATGGCTACACCTTC. This encodes CASSHLQGDYGYTF.

The V call is TRBV2, the J call TRBJ2-7, with D perhaps being TRBD1 or TRBD2 (5 bases each). V was clipped by 6 bases and J by 0 bases, with 12 bases between them. Germline assignment: CDR1 SNHLY and CDR2 FYNNEI. This CDR3 comprises 14 residues. The CDR3 loop is CASRAGTLSYEQYF. The CDR3 bases are TGTGCCAGCAGGGCCGGGACGCTCTCCTACGAGCAGTACTTC.

V usage is TRBV11-2 and J usage is TRBJ1-1; unclear D gene. CDR1 SGHAT and CDR2 FQNNGV come from the germline V gene. The CDR3 contains 13 residues. V lost 5 bases and J lost 5, with 12 bases in between. This chain's CDR3 is CASSEERLTEAFF. For the CDR3, the DNA is TGTGCCAGCAGCGAGGAACGGCTTACTGAAGCTTTCTTT.

In its sample, this clone was seen once. The J gene is TRBJ1-1, the V gene TRBV3-1 (or the pseudogene TRBV3-2), with D unclear. The germline CDR1 and CDR2 sequences are LGHDT and YNNKEL (reference sequence). Trimming took 6 bases from V and 4 from J, leaving 21 bases between them. CDR3 size: 16 residues. CDR3 amino acids: CASSDPVSPSGTEAFF. DNA for the CDR3: TGTGCCAGCAGTGACCCTGTCTCTCCGTCGGGCACTGAAGCTTTCTTT.

Relative to its sample, this clone is medium-sized. Other DNA sequences within the sample encode an identical CDR3. The chain is built from TRBV7-8 and TRBJ1-1, with 8 bases that match TRBD1. The germline V gene encodes CDR1 SGHVS and CDR2 FQNEAQ. V trimming: 2 bases; J trimming: 5 bases; junction bases outside the gene matches: 1. The CDR3 is 13 residues long. CDR3 sequence: CASSLTGGTEAFF. The CDR3, as DNA: TGTGCCAGCAGCTTAACAGGGGGAACTGAAGCTTTCTTT.